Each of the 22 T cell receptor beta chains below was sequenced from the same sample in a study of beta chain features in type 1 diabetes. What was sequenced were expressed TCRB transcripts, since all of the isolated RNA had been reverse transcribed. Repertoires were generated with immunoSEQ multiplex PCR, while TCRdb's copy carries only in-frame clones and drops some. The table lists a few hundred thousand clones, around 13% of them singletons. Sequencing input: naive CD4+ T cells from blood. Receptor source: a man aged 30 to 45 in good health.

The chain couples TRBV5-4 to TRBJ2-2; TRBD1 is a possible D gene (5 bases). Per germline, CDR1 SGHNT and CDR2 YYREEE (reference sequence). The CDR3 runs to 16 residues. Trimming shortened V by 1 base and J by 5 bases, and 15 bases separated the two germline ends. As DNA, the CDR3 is TGTGCCAGCAGCTTGAAGGGGCAGGTGAAAACCGGGGAGCTGTTTTTT. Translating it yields CASSLKGQVKTGELFF.

The CDR3 protein is CASSLRRVSEQFF. The CDR3 region has the DNA TGTGCCAGCAGCTTACGCAGGGTGTCTGAGCAGTTCTTC. This chain joins TRBV11-1 and TRBJ2-1; D possibly corresponds to TRBD1 (5 bases). The CDR3 has 13 amino acids. With 2 bases removed from V and 9 bases from J, the gap between germline ends came to 11 bases. Looked up from germline, CDR1 is SGHAT and CDR2 is FQDESV (reference sequence).

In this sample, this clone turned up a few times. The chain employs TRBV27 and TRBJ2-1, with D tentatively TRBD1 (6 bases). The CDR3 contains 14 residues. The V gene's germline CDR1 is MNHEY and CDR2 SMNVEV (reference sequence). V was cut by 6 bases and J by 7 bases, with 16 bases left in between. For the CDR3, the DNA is TGTGCCAGCAGGTTACTACAGGGTGGTAATGAGCAGTTCTTC. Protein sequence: CASRLLQGGNEQFF.

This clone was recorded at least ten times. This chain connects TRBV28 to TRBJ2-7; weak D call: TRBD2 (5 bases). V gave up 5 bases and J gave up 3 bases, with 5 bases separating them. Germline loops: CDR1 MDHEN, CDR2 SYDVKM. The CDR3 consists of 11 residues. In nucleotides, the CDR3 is TGTGCCAGCAGTAGCGGCTACGAGCAGTACGTC. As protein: CASSSGYEQYV.

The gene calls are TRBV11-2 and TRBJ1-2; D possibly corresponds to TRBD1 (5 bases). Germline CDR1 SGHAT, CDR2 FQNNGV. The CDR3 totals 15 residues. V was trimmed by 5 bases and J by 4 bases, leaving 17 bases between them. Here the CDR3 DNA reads TGTGCCAGCAGCAAAACCGGGACGGACTTCTATGGCTACACCTTC. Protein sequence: CASSKTGTDFYGYTF.

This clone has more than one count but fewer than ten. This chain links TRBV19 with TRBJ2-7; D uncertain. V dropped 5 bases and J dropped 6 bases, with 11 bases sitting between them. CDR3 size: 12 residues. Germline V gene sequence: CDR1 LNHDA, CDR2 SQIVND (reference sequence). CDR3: CASSRADGEQYV. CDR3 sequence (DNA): TGTGCCAGTAGTCGGGCGGACGGCGAGCAGTACGTC.

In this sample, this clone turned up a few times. The CDR3, as DNA: TGTGCCAGCATCAGGGACGACATGAACACTGAAGCTTTCTTT. Its translation is CASIRDDMNTEAFF. The chain uses TRBV7-9 and TRBJ1-1; D might be TRBD1 (5 bases). The CDR3 runs 14 residues. Trimming took 7 bases from V and 0 from J, leaving 12 bases between them. Germline assignment: CDR1 SEHNR and CDR2 FQNEAQ (reference sequence). Full variable domain (outside the CDR3, taken from reference TRBV7-9 and TRBJ1-1): DTGVSQNPRHKITKRGQNVTFRCDPISEHNRLYWYRQTLGQGPEFLTYFQNEAQLEKSRLLSDRFSAERPKGSFSTLEIQRTEQGDSAMYLCASIRDDMNTEAFFGQGTRLTVV.

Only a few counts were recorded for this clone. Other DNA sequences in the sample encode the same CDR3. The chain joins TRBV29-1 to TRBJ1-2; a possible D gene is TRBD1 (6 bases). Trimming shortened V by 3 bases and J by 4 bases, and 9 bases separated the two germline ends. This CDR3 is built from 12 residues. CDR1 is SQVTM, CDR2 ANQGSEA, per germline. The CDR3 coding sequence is TGCAGCGTTGAGGCAGGGGTCTATGGCTACACCTTC. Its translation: CSVEAGVYGYTF.

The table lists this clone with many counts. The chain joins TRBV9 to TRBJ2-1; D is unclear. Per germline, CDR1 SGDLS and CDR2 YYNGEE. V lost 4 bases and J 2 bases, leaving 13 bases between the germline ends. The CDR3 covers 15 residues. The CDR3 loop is CASSQGLVTYNEQFF. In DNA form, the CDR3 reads TGTGCCAGCAGCCAAGGATTGGTCACCTACAATGAGCAGTTCTTC.

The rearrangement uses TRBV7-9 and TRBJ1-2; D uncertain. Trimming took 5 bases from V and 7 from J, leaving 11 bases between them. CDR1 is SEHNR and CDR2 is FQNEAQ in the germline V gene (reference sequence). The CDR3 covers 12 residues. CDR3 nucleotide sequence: TGTGCCAGCAGCCCGAAGTCTTCTGGCTACACCTTC. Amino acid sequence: CASSPKSSGYTF.

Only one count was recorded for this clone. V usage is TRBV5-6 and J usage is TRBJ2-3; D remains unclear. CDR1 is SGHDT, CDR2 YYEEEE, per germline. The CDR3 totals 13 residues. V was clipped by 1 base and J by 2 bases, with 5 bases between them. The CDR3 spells CASSLTATDTQYF. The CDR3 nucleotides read TGTGCCAGCAGCTTGACAGCCACAGATACGCAGTATTTT.

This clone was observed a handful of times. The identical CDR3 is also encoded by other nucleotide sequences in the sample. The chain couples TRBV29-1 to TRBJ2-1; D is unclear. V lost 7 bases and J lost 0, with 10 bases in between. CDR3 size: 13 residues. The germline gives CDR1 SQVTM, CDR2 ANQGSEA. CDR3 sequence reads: CSAGPSSYNEQFF. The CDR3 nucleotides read TGCAGCGCCGGGCCTAGCTCCTACAATGAGCAGTTCTTC.

The CDR3 loop reads CAISESQGAGEAFF. CDR3 sequence (DNA): TGTGCCATCAGTGAGTCGCAGGGGGCTGGTGAAGCTTTCTTT. The rearrangement uses TRBV10-3 and TRBJ1-1; 8 bases fit TRBD1. The CDR3 contains 14 residues. Germline V gives CDR1 ENHRY, CDR2 SYGVKD. The V gene end was trimmed by 0 bases and the J gene end by 7 bases; junction bases not matched to a gene: 4.

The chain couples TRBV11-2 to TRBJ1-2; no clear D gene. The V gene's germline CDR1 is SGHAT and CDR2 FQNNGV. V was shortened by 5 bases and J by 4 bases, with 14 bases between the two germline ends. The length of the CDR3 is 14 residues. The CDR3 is CASSATQFSYGYTF. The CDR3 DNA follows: TGTGCCAGCAGCGCCACACAATTCTCCTATGGCTACACCTTC.

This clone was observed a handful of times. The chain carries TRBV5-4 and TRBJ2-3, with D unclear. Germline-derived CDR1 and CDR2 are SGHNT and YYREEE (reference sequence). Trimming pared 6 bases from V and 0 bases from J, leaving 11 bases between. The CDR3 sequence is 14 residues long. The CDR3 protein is CASTMKASTDTQYF. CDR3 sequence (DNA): TGTGCCAGCACCATGAAAGCTAGCACAGATACGCAGTATTTT.

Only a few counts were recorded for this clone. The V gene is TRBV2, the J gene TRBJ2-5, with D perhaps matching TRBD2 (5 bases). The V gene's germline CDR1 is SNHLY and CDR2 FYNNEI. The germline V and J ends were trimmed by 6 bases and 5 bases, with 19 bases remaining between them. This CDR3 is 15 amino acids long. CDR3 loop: CASSVGSLAGETQYF. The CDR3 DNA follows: TGTGCCAGCAGCGTAGGGAGCCTGGCCGGGGAGACCCAGTACTTC. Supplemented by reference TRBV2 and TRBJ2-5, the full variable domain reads EPEVTQTPSHQVTQMGQEVILRCVPISNHLYFYWYRQILGQKVEFLVSFYNNEISEKSEIFDDQFSVERPDGSNFTLKIRSTKLEDSAMYFCASSVGSLAGETQYFGPGTRLLVL.

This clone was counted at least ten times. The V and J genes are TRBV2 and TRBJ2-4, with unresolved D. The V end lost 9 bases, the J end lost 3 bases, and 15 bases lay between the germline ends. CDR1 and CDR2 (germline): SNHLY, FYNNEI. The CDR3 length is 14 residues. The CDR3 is CASQRSSDKNIQYF. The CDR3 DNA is TGTGCCAGTCAGCGTAGCTCGGACAAAAACATTCAGTACTTC.

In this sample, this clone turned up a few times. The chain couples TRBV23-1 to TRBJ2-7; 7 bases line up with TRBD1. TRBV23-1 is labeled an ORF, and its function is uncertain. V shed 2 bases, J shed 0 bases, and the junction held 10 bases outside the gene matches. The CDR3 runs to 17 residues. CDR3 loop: CASSQPGQTGRSYEQYV. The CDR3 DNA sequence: TGCGCCAGCAGTCAACCGGGACAGACAGGCCGCTCCTACGAGCAGTACGTC.

The CDR3 region is CASSGRETQYF. The CDR3 bases are TGTGCCAGCAGTGGAAGAGAGACCCAGTACTTC. The genes are TRBV2 and TRBJ2-5; D is unclear. CDR1 is SNHLY and CDR2 is FYNNEI in the germline V gene. V was cut by 4 bases and J by 4 bases, with 4 bases left in between. This CDR3 comprises 11 residues. The entire variable domain, with the rest obtained from reference TRBV2 and TRBJ2-5, is as follows: EPEVTQTPSHQVTQMGQEVILRCVPISNHLYFYWYRQILGQKVEFLVSFYNNEISEKSEIFDDQFSVERPDGSNFTLKIRSTKLEDSAMYFCASSGRETQYFGPGTRLLVL.

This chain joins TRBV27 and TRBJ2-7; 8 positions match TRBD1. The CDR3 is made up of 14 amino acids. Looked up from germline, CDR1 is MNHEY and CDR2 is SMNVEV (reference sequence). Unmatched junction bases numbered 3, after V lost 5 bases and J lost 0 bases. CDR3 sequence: CASSRTGISYEQYV. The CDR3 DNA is TGTGCCAGCAGTCGGACAGGGATCTCCTACGAGCAGTACGTC.

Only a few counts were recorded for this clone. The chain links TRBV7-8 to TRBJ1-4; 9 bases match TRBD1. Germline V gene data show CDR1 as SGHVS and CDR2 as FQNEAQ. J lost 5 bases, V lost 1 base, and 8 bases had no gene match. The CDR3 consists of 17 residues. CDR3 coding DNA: TGTGCCAGCAGCTTAGTGAGATCCGGGACAGGGAATGAAAAACTGTTTTTT. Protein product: CASSLVRSGTGNEKLFF.

The CDR3 coding sequence is TGCAGCGGGAGACAGGGGTCAGTGGAGACCCAGTACTTC. Translating it yields CSGRQGSVETQYF. The rearrangement links TRBV29-1 to TRBJ2-5; 8 bases line up with TRBD1. With V trimmed by 7 bases and J by 5 bases, 9 bases remained unmatched. The CDR3 extends over 13 amino acids. Germline loops: CDR1 SQVTM, CDR2 ANQGSEA.